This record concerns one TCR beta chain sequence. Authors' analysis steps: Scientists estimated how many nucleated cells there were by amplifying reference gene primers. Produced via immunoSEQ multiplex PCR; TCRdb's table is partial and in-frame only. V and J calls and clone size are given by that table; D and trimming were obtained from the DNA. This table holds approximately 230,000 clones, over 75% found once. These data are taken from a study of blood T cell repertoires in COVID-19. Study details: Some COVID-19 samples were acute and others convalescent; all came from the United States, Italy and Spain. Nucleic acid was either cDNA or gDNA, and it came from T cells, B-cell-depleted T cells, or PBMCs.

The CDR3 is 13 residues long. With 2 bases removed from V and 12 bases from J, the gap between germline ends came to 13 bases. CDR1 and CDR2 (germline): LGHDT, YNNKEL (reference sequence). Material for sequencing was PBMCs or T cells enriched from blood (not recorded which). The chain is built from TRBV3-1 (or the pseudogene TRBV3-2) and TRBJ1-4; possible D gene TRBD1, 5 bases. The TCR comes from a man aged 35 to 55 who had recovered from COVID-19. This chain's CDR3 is CASSQYGGGELFF. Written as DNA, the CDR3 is TGTGCCAGCAGCCAATATGGGGGAGGCGAACTGTTTTTT.